These T cell receptor beta chains were read from a single sample in a study of cytomegalovirus exposure and HLA in healthy donors. TCRdb keeps only in-frame clones here, not all; method: immunoSEQ multiplex PCR. The specimen's table records about 60,000 clones. Sample: PBMCs. Source of these receptors: a woman aged 18-29 years in good health and CMV-seronegative. Both conserved end residues are part of each CDR3. The D gene is left open where the match is weak.

j_call	d_call	v_call	cdr3_nt	cdr3_aa
TRBJ1-4	NA	TRBV20-1	TGTTCCGGAAGAGGCGAAAAACTGTTTTTT	CSGRGEKLFF
TRBJ1-2	TRBD1	TRBV28	TGTGCCAGCAGTTCCACAGGGGGCAGCTATGGCTACACCTTC	CASSSTGGSYGYTF
TRBJ2-7	NA	TRBV13	TGTGCCAGCAGCTTAGGACTTGTGGTGTACGAGCAGTACTTC	CASSLGLVVYEQYF
TRBJ1-6	NA	TRBV10-3	TGTGCCTGTCAGAATTTTAATTCACCCCTCCACTTT	CACQNFNSPLHF
TRBJ1-1	NA	TRBV5-1	TGCGCCAGCAGCTTGGGGTCCTTTAAGGGGCTCAGGGACACTGAAGCTTTCTTT	CASSLGSFKGLRDTEAFF
TRBJ2-3	NA	TRBV5-1	TGCGCCAGCAGCCCCAGACGCGGGGGCCCAGGGAGAGATACGCAGTATTTT	CASSPRRGGPGRDTQYF
TRBJ2-3	NA	TRBV11-2	TGTGCCAGCAGCTTAGCAGAAACCGGCACAGATACGCAGTATTTT	CASSLAETGTDTQYF
TRBJ1-4	NA	TRBV6-5	TGTGCCAGCACTCTCCTCGGCCAGGGTGCAGAAAAACTGTTTTTT	CASTLLGQGAEKLFF
TRBJ1-1	NA	TRBV4-2	TGTGCCAGCAGCCAAGGAAATCGACAGGACACGAGCAGAACTGAAGCTTTCTTT	CASSQGNRQDTSRTEAFF
TRBJ2-2	TRBD2	TRBV30	TGTGCCGCAGCCGATGGAGCGGGAGTCGCCGGGGAGCTGTTTTTT	CAAADGAGVAGELFF
TRBJ1-6	NA	TRBV7-8	TGTGCCAGCAGCAAATCCGTTCGGGGGGAAGCTAGGGATTCACCCCTCCACTTT	CASSKSVRGEARDSPLHF
TRBJ2-1	TRBD2	TRBV18	TGTGCCAGCTCACCACGGCAGCGGGGAAACAATGAGCAGTTCTTC	CASSPRQRGNNEQFF
TRBJ1-3	TRBD1	TRBV4-2	TGTGCCAGCAGCCCCGACAGGGCCTCTGGAAACACCATATATTTT	CASSPDRASGNTIYF